This paragraph covers one T cell receptor beta chain sequence. Germline CDR1 and CDR2: SGDLS and YYNGEE. The CDR3 is 17 residues long. V shed 3 bases and J 1 base; nucleotides not matched to a gene: 9. Profiling relied on immunoSEQ multiplex PCR, and the TCRdb table lists in-frame clones only, not all of them. The sample has under 1 million clones; 85% to 95% are singletons. CD45RO-negative, CCR7-selected cells formed the naive CD8 fraction, which excluded terminally differentiated effector memory CD45RA+ cells. The sample belongs to a study of shared clonotypes between healthy human individuals. The chain joins TRBV9 to TRBJ2-5, with 10 bases aligning to TRBD1. Sequencing was done on a sample of naive CD8+ T cells sorted from blood. This receptor was identified in a man aged 25-45 years in good health. The CDR3 spells CASSGKLRDRGQETQYF. As DNA, the CDR3 is TGTGCCAGCAGCGGCAAACTTCGGGACAGGGGCCAAGAGACCCAGTACTTC.